These 22 T cell receptor beta chains share one sample of origin, sequenced in a study of blood T cell repertoires in COVID-19. The table came from immunoSEQ multiplex PCR; TCRdb's copy has only in-frame clones and leaves some out. The repertoire has about 190,000 clones, 70% to 85% of them found once; the top ten carry roughly 3.2%. Source material: PBMCs or T cells enriched from blood (not recorded which). These TCRs come from a young woman who had recovered from COVID-19.

The rearrangement joins TRBV3-1 (or the pseudogene TRBV3-2) to TRBJ1-5, with a weak D call TRBD1 (6 bases). The V end was cut by 1 base, the J end by 3 bases, with 10 bases between. The germline V gene has CDR1 LGHDT and CDR2 YNNKEL (reference sequence). This CDR3 comprises 15 residues. The CDR3 bases are TGTGCCAGCAGCCAAGTGAGGGGGTTCAATCAGCCCCAGCATTTT. This codes for CASSQVRGFNQPQHF.

The J gene is TRBJ1-1, the V gene TRBV10-3, with TRBD1 identical over 7 bases. Germline CDR1 reads ENHRY; CDR2 reads SYGVKD. This CDR3 region has 15 residues. Unmatched junction bases numbered 7, after V lost 5 bases and J lost 1 base. CDR3 sequence reads: CAISHGQAKNTEAFF. The CDR3 nucleotides are TGTGCCATCAGTCACGGACAGGCCAAGAACACTGAAGCTTTCTTT.

The chain employs TRBV30 and TRBJ2-6; TRBD2 agrees at 14 bases. The V and J ends lost 0 bases and 3 bases, in that order; junction bases with no gene match: 4. The CDR3 loop spans 18 amino acids. Germline V gene sequence: CDR1 GTSNPN, CDR2 SVGIG (reference sequence). The CDR3 bases are TGTGCCTGGAGTGTGTCCGGACTAGCGGGAGGTGGGGCCAACGTCCTGACTTTC. Residues: CAWSVSGLAGGGANVLTF.

The chain joins TRBV10-3 to TRBJ1-1; 8 nucleotides agree with TRBD1. CDR1 is ENHRY and CDR2 is SYGVKD in the germline V gene. J was trimmed by 3 bases and V by 4 bases; bases with no gene match: 4. This CDR3 spans 14 amino acids. For the CDR3, the DNA is TGTGCCATCAGTGTACAGGGGGTGTACACTGAAGCTTTCTTT. This gives the protein CAISVQGVYTEAFF.

This sequence joins TRBV7-2 and TRBJ2-7, with 8 bases matching TRBD1. The CDR3 spans 15 residues. After removal of 2 bases from V and 3 bases from J, the junction contained 6 bases not matched to a gene. Germline V CDR1 and CDR2: SGHTA, FQGNSA. The CDR3 loop is CASSLSGQGGYEQYF. The CDR3 nucleotides are TGTGCCAGCAGCTTATCTGGACAGGGAGGCTACGAGCAGTACTTC.

V and J are TRBV2 and TRBJ1-3, with TRBD1 identical over 9 bases. Germline V lookup: CDR1 SNHLY, CDR2 FYNNEI. V lost 4 bases to trimming and J lost 8 bases; unmatched junction nucleotides: 6. CDR3 length equals 14 residues. The CDR3 DNA sequence: TGTGCCAGCAGTGGACAGGGGGTTCCGGACACCATATATTTT. Its translation: CASSGQGVPDTIYF.

The chain joins TRBV5-1 to TRBJ1-4; D call uncertain. CDR1 is SGHRS and CDR2 is YFSETQ in the germline V gene. The CDR3 loop spans 14 amino acids. Trimming removed 3 bases from V and 5 bases from J, with 11 bases in between. The DNA of the CDR3 is TGCGCCAGCAGCTCAAACGTTGGCAATGAAAAACTGTTTTTT. It codes for CASSSNVGNEKLFF.

This clone came up once. The rearrangement joins TRBV18 to TRBJ2-7; 8 bases agree with TRBD2. This CDR3 region has 14 residues. Germline loops: CDR1 KGHSH, CDR2 LQKENI. The V and J ends lost 5 bases and 7 bases, in that order; junction bases with no gene match: 10. CDR3 region: CASSSGGLAQEQYV. CDR3 coding DNA: TGTGCCAGCTCATCAGGAGGACTAGCCCAAGAGCAGTACGTC.

The rearrangement joins TRBV3-1 (or the pseudogene TRBV3-2) to TRBJ2-1, with 9 bases identical to TRBD2. Trimming at V came to 3 bases and at J to 0 bases, leaving 15 bases not matched to a gene. CDR1 and CDR2 from the germline V gene are LGHDT and YNNKEL (reference sequence). The CDR3 totals 20 residues. The CDR3 DNA is TGTGCCAGCAGCCAGTGGGTGGCGGGGGGGCCCCTTAGCTCCTACAATGAGCAGTTCTTC. Amino acids: CASSQWVAGGPLSSYNEQFF.

The chain employs TRBV7-9 and TRBJ2-7; possibly TRBD2 for D (6 bases). CDR1 and CDR2 (germline): SEHNR, FQNEAQ (reference sequence). V lost 4 bases to trimming and J lost 2 bases, with 6 bases between them. The CDR3 spans 12 residues. Here the CDR3 reads CASSSGAYEQYV. In DNA, the CDR3 is TGTGCCAGCAGCTCGGGGGCCTACGAGCAGTACGTC.

The V call is TRBV11-2, the J call TRBJ2-7; 7 positions agree with TRBD2. The V gene end was trimmed by 1 base and the J gene end by 5 bases; junction bases not matched to a gene: 14. CDR3 length equals 17 residues. The germline V gene encodes CDR1 SGHAT and CDR2 FQNNGV. The CDR3 spells CASSLGRLGGSSHEQYF. CDR3 nucleotides: TGTGCCAGCAGCTTAGGGCGGTTAGGCGGGAGTTCCCACGAGCAGTACTTC.

This sequence joins TRBV28 and TRBJ1-5, with TRBD1 matching over 7 bases. V was pared by 4 bases and J by 1 base, with 10 bases of the junction left unmatched. From germline, CDR1 is MDHEN and CDR2 SYDVKM. The CDR3 length is 17 residues. CDR3 DNA: TGTGCCAGCAGTTCGAGAGATAAAGGGGGCAGCAATCAGCCCCAGCATTTT. Encoded protein: CASSSRDKGGSNQPQHF.

The genes are TRBV5-1 and TRBJ1-3, with D perhaps matching TRBD1 (6 bases). CDR1 SGHRS and CDR2 YFSETQ come from the germline V gene. V lost 8 bases and J lost 0, with 12 bases in between. The CDR3 is 14 residues long. The CDR3 DNA sequence: TGCGCCAGTAGGGGGAGCCTCTCTGGAAACACCATATATTTT. This codes for CASRGSLSGNTIYF.

The V call is TRBV28, the J call TRBJ1-1; a possible D gene is TRBD1 (6 bases). Germline lookup yields CDR1 MDHEN and CDR2 SYDVKM. The CDR3 has 14 residues. Trimming pared 7 bases from V and 4 bases from J, leaving 16 bases between. The CDR3 DNA is TGTGCCAGCATCGAAGGGGGGGTCGGCACTGAAGCTTTCTTT. Amino acid sequence: CASIEGGVGTEAFF. Drawing the rest from reference TRBV28 and TRBJ1-1, the complete variable domain is DVKVTQSSRYLVKRTGEKVFLECVQDMDHENMFWYRQDPGLGLRLIYFSYDVKMKEKGDIPEGYSVSREKKERFSLILESASTNQTSMYLCASIEGGVGTEAFFGQGTRLTVV.

The table lists this clone with a count of one. The chain is built from TRBV6-1 and TRBJ2-7; 8 bases are shared with TRBD2. This CDR3 has 16 residues. The germline gives CDR1 MNHNS, CDR2 SASEGT. V dropped 1 base and J dropped 2; count of bases not matched to a gene: 7. CDR3 loop: CASSEVGHGRAYEQYF. CDR3 in DNA: TGTGCCAGCAGTGAAGTCGGCCACGGGAGGGCCTACGAGCAGTACTTC.

The V and J genes are TRBV14 and TRBJ1-2; maybe TRBD1 (5 bases). The CDR3 runs to 12 residues. Germline-derived CDR1 and CDR2 are SGHDN and FVKESK. V lost 1 base to trimming and J lost 8 bases, with 8 bases between them. The CDR3 bases are TGTGCCAGCAGCCAAGCCCCAGGGGGCTACACCTTC. Translation: CASSQAPGGYTF.

To note about this clone: The sample contains more than one DNA sequence encoding this CDR3. This chain links TRBV5-1 with TRBJ2-3, with TRBD1 as a possible D gene (5 bases). CDR3 size: 14 residues. The ends were cut back, 0 bases at V and 2 bases at J, with 7 bases in the middle. The germline V gene encodes CDR1 SGHRS and CDR2 YFSETQ. The CDR3 DNA follows: TGCGCCAGCAGCTTGGACAGGCCCACAGATACGCAGTATTTT. This encodes CASSLDRPTDTQYF.

The count of this clone is one. The genes are TRBV5-1 and TRBJ2-7; D not certain. CDR3 size: 14 residues. Germline V gives CDR1 SGHRS, CDR2 YFSETQ. Trimming cost V 6 bases and J 5 bases, with 18 bases left between them. The CDR3 here is CASNPEVASHEQYF. CDR3 bases: TGCGCCAGCAACCCCGAGGTGGCTTCCCACGAGCAGTACTTC.

The CDR3 DNA follows: TGTGCCAGCAGCCAGGCGGCGGGCGGGCGGAGCTCCTACAATGAGCAGTTCTTC. Its protein product is CASSQAAGGRSSYNEQFF. The rearrangement joins TRBV13 to TRBJ2-1; D perhaps matches TRBD2 (5 bases). Germline V gene lookup returns CDR1 PRHDT and CDR2 FYEKMQ (reference sequence). V was cut by 5 bases and J by 0 bases, with 20 bases left in between. The CDR3 runs to 18 residues. Variable domain in full (rest from reference TRBV13 and TRBJ2-1): AAGVIQSPRHLIKEKRETATLKCYPIPRHDTVYWYQQGPGQDPQFLISFYEKMQSDKGSIPDRFSAQQFSDYHSELNMSSLELGDSALYFCASSQAAGGRSSYNEQFFGPGTRLTVL.

This sequence joins TRBV5-1 and TRBJ1-6; maybe TRBD1 (6 bases). The CDR3 is 15 amino acids. The germline V gene has CDR1 SGHRS and CDR2 YFSETQ. Trimming took off 1 base at V and 7 bases at J, with 12 bases between the two ends. Here the CDR3 DNA reads TGCGCCAGCAGCTTGAACAGGGCGGAAAATTCACCCCTCCACTTT. This encodes CASSLNRAENSPLHF.

The V gene is TRBV15, the J gene TRBJ2-1; 9 bases line up with TRBD1. The V segment lost 0 bases and the J segment 4 bases; nucleotides outside the gene matches: 7. Per germline, CDR1 LNHNV and CDR2 YYDKDF (reference sequence). The CDR3 loop spans 17 amino acids. In DNA form, the CDR3 reads TGTGCCACCAGCAGAGATAGGGGACAGGGAAGATACAATGAGCAGTTCTTC. Its protein product is CATSRDRGQGRYNEQFF.

This clone was counted between two and nine times. The CDR3 sequence: CATSDARTTSVGYNEQFF. CDR3 DNA: TGTGCCACCAGTGATGCCCGGACCACTAGCGTTGGCTACAATGAGCAGTTCTTC. The chain uses TRBV24-1 and TRBJ2-1; 7 bases match TRBD2. The CDR3 is made up of 18 amino acids. The V segment lost 3 bases and the J segment 3 bases; nucleotides outside the gene matches: 13. Looked up from germline, CDR1 is KGHDR and CDR2 is SFDVKD.